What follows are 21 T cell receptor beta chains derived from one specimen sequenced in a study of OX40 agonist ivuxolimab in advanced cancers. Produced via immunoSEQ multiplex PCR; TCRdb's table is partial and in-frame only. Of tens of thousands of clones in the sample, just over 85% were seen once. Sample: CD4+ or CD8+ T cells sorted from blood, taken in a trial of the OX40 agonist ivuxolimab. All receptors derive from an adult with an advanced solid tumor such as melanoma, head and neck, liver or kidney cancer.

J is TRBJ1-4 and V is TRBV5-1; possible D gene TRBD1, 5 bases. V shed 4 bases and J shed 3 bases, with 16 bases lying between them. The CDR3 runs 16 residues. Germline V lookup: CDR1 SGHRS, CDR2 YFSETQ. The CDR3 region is CASSPFEQAANEKLFF. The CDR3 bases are TGCGCCAGCAGCCCGTTCGAACAGGCGGCTAATGAAAAACTGTTTTTT.

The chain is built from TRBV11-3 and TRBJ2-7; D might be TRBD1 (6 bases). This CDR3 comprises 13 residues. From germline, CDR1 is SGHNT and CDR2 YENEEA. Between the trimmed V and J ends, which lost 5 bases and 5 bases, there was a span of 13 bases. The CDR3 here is CASSPPGVHEQYF. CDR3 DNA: TGTGCCAGCAGCCCTCCAGGGGTCCACGAGCAGTACTTC.

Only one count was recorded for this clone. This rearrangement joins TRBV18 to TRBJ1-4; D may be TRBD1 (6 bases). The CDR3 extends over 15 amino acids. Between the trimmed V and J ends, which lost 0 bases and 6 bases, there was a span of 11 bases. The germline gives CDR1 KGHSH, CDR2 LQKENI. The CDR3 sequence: CASSPPSGQDEKLFF. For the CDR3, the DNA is TGTGCCAGCTCACCACCGTCGGGACAAGATGAAAAACTGTTTTTT.

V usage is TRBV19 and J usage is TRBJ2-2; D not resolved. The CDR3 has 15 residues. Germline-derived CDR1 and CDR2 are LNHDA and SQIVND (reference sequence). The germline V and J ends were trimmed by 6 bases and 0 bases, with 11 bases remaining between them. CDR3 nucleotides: TGTGCCAGTAGAGGAGCAGAAACGAACACCGGGGAGCTGTTTTTT. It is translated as CASRGAETNTGELFF.

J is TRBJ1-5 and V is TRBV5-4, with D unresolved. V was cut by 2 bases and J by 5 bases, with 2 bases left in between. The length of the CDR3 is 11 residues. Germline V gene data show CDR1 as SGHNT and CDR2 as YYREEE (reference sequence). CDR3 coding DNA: TGTGCCAGCAGCTTAGATCAGCCCCAGCATTTT. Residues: CASSLDQPQHF. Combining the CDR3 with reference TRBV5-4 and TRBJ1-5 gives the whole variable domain ETGVTQSPTHLIKTRGQQVTLRCSSQSGHNTVSWYQQALGQGPQFIFQYYREEENGRGNFPPRFSGLQFPNYSSELNVNALELDDSALYLCASSLDQPQHFGDGTRLSIL.

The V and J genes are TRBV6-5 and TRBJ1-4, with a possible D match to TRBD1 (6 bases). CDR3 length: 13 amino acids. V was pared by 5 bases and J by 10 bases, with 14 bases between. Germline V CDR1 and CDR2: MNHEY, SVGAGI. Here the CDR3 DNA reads TGTGCCAGCAGTGACAGGAGCTCTGGAAAACTGTTTTTT. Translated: CASSDRSSGKLFF.

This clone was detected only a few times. The CDR3 DNA is TGTGCCAGCAGGGAATCGGACAGGTACTCCTACGAGCAGTACTTC. Its translation: CASRESDRYSYEQYF. The rearrangement links TRBV6-5 to TRBJ2-7; 7 nucleotides align to TRBD1. The CDR3 has 15 amino acids. The V gene end was trimmed by 6 bases and the J gene end by 0 bases; junction bases not matched to a gene: 8. Germline V gives CDR1 MNHEY, CDR2 SVGAGI.

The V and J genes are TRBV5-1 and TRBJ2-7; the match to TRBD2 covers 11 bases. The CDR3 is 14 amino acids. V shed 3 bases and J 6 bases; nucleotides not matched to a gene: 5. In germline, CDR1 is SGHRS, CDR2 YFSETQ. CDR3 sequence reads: CASSSLAGGIEQYF. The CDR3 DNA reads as TGCGCCAGCAGCTCCCTAGCGGGAGGAATCGAGCAGTACTTC.

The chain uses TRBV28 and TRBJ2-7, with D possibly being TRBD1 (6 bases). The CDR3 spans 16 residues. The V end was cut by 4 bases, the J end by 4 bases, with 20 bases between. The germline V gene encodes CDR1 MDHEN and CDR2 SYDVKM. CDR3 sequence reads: CASSSTGYESDYEQYF. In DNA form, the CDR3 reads TGTGCCAGCAGTTCTACAGGGTATGAGTCCGATTACGAGCAGTACTTC.

The CDR3 bases are TGTGCCAGCAGCTTAGCGGGGGGACAGGGAACCGAAAAACTGTTTTTT. Protein product: CASSLAGGQGTEKLFF. The chain combines TRBV7-9 with TRBJ1-4, with TRBD1 matching 9 bases. This CDR3 has 16 amino acids. CDR1 SEHNR and CDR2 FQNEAQ come from the germline V gene (reference sequence). With V trimmed by 0 bases and J by 8 bases, 7 bases remained unmatched.

The CDR3 loop is CASSSGTASSTDTQYF. The CDR3 DNA reads TGTGCCAGCAGCTCCGGGACAGCATCTAGCACAGATACGCAGTATTTT. The chain is built from TRBV7-9 and TRBJ2-3; 7 nucleotides line up with TRBD1. Trimming removed 4 bases from V and 0 bases from J; junction bases left unmatched: 7. The germline V gene encodes CDR1 SEHNR and CDR2 FQNEAQ (reference sequence). There are 16 residues in the CDR3.

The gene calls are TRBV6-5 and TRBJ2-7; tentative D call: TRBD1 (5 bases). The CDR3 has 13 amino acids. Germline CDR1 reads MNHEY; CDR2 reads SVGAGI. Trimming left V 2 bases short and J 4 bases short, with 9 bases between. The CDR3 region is CASSYRQGYEQYF. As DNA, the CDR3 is TGTGCCAGCAGTTACCGTCAGGGTTACGAGCAGTACTTC.

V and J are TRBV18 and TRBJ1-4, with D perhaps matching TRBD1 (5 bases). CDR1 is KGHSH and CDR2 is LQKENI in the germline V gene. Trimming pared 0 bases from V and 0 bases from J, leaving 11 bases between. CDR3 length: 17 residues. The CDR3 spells CASSPPGRGATNEKLFF. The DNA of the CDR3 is TGTGCCAGCTCACCACCGGGAAGGGGTGCAACTAATGAAAAACTGTTTTTT.

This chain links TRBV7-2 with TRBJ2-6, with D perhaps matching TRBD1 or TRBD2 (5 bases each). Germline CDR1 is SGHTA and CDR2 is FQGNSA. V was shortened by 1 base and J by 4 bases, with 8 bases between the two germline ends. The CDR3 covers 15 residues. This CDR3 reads CASSLEGTGANVLTF. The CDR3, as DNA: TGTGCCAGCAGCTTAGAGGGGACCGGGGCCAACGTCCTGACTTTC.

The CDR3 sequence is CASSKGEGLAEKNIQYF. For the CDR3, the DNA is TGTGCCAGCAGCAAAGGGGAGGGACTAGCGGAAAAAAACATTCAGTACTTC. The J gene is TRBJ2-4, the V gene TRBV21-1; the D call TRBD2 from the table was never checked on the DNA. TRBV21-1 is classified as a pseudogene. The CDR3 covers 17 residues.

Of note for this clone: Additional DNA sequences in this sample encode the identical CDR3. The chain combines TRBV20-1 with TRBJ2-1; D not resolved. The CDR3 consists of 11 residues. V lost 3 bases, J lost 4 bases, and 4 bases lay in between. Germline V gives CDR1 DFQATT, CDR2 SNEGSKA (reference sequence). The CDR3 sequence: CSARGYNEQFF. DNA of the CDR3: TGCAGTGCTAGGGGTTACAATGAGCAGTTCTTC.

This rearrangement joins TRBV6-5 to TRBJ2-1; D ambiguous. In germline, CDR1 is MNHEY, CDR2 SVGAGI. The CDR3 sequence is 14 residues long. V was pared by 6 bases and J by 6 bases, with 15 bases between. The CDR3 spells CASRALRVSNEQFF. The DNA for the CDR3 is TGTGCCAGCAGGGCCCTGCGTGTGAGCAATGAGCAGTTCTTC.

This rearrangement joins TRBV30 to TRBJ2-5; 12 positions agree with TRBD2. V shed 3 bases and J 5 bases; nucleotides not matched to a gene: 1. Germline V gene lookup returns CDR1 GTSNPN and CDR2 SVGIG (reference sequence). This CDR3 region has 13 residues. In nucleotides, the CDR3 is TGTGCCTGGAGAACTAGCGGGAGGGAGACCCAGTACTTC. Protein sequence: CAWRTSGRETQYF.

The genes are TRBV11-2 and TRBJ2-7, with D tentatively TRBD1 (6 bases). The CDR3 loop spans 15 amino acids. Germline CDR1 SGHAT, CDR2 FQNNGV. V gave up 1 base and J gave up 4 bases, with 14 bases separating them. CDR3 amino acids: CASSLGQVYTYEQYF. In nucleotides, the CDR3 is TGTGCCAGCAGCTTAGGACAGGTATATACTTACGAGCAGTACTTC.

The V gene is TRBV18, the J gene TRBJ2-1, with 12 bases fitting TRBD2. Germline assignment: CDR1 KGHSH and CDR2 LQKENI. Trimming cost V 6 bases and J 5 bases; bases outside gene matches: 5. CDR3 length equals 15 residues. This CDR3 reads CASSPTSGRDNEQFF. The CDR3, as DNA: TGTGCCAGCTCGCCGACTAGCGGGAGAGACAATGAGCAGTTCTTC.

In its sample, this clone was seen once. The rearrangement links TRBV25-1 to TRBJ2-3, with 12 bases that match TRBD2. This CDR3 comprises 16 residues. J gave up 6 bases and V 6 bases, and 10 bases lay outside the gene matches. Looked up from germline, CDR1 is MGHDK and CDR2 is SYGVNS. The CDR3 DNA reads TGTGCCAGCAGCGACGGACTAGCGGGAATCCTCGATACGCAGTATTTT. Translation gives CASSDGLAGILDTQYF.